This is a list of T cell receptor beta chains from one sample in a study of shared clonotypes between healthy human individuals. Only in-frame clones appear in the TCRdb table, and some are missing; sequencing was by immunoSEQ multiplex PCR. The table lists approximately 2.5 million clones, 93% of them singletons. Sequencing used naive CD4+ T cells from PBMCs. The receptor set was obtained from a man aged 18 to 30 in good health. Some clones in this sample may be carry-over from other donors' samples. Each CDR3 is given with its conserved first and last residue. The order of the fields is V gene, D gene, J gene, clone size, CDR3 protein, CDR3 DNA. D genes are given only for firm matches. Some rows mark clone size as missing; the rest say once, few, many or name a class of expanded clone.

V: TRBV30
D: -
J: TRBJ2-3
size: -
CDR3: CAWKRRQSTDTQYF
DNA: TGTGCCTGGAAAAGGAGACAGTCCACAGATACGCAGTATTTT

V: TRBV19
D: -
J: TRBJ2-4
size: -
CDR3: CASSIIGNNIQYF
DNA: TGTGCCAGTAGTATAATTGGCAATAACATTCAGTACTTC

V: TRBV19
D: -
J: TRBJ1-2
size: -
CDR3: CATPAVNGYTF
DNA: TGTGCCACCCCGGCGGTCAACGGCTACACCTTC

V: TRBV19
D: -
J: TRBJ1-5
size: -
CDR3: CASSIEGADSNQPQHF
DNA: TGTGCCAGTAGTATAGAAGGGGCCGATAGCAATCAGCCCCAGCATTTT

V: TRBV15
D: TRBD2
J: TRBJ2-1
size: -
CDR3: CATSRVFGLAGGPSGEQFF
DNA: TGTGCCACCAGCAGGGTTTTTGGCCTAGCGGGAGGGCCTTCGGGGGAGCAGTTCTTC

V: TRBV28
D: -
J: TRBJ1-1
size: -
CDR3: CASSLMGHRNTEAFF
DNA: TGTGCCAGCAGCCTGATGGGACACCGGAACACTGAAGCTTTCTTT

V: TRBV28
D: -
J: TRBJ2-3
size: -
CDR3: CASSPRGSGTDTQYF
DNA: TGTGCCAGCAGTCCCCGAGGTAGCGGTACAGATACGCAGTATTTT

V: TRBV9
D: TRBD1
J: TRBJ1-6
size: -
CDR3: CASSDGQGYSPLHF
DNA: TGTGCCAGCAGCGATGGACAGGGCTATTCACCCCTCCACTTT

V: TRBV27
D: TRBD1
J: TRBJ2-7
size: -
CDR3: CASSSPPGQGAGEQYF
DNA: TGTGCCAGCAGTTCTCCTCCAGGACAGGGGGCGGGAGAGCAGTACTTC

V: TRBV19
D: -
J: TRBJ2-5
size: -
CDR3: CASSRDKLQETQYF
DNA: TGTGCCAGTTCCCGGGACAAACTCCAAGAGACCCAGTACTTC

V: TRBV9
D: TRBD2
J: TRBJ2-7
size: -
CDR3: CASSRSSGSSAVYEQYF
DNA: TGTGCCAGCAGCAGATCTAGCGGGAGCTCGGCCGTTTACGAGCAGTACTTC

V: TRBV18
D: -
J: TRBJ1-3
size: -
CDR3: CASSPRTESSGNTIYF
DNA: TGTGCCAGCTCACCCAGGACAGAGAGCTCTGGAAACACCATATATTTT

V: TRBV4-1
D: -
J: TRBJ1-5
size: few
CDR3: CASSHQGAQPQHF
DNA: TGCGCCAGCAGCCACCAAGGGGCTCAGCCCCAGCATTTT

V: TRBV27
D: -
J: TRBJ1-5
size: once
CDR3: CASSRIAQPQHF
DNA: TGTGCCAGCAGTAGAATCGCTCAGCCCCAGCATTTT

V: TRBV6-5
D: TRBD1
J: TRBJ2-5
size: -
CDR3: CASSPKTGGETQYF
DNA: TGTGCCAGCAGTCCAAAAACAGGGGGAGAGACCCAGTACTTC

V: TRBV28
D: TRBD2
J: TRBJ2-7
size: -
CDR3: CASTHGLAAAYEQYF
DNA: TGTGCCAGCACTCACGGGCTAGCGGCTGCCTACGAGCAGTACTTC

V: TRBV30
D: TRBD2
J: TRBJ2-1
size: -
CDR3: CAWSPGGPGYNEQFF
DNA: TGTGCCTGGTCCCCGGGGGGGCCTGGGTACAATGAGCAGTTCTTC

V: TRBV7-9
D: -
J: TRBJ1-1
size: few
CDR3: CASSLANIEAFF
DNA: TGTGCCAGCAGCTTAGCTAACATCGAAGCTTTCTTT

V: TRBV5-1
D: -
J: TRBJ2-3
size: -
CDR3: CASSLGQDADTQYF
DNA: TGCGCCAGCAGCTTGGGACAGGATGCCGATACGCAGTATTTT

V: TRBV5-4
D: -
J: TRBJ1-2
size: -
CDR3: CASSPGTSFGYTF
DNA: TGTGCCAGCAGCCCCGGGACATCTTTTGGCTACACCTTC

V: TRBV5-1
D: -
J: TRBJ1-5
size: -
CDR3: CASRPSPNQPQHF
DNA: TGCGCCAGCAGGCCGTCCCCCAATCAGCCCCAGCATTTT

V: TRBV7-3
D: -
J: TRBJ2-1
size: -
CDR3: CASSLLAVWQGSNEQFF
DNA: TGTGCCAGCAGCTTATTAGCGGTATGGCAGGGATCCAATGAGCAGTTCTTC

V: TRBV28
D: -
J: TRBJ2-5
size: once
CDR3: CATKDSVGGETQYF
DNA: TGTGCCACCAAGGACTCCGTAGGAGGAGAGACCCAGTACTTC

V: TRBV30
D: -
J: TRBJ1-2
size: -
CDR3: CAWREAGPYGYTF
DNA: TGTGCCTGGAGAGAGGCAGGACCCTATGGCTACACCTTC

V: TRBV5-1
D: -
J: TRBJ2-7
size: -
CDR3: CASSLIQGTHEQYF
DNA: TGCGCCAGCAGCTTAATTCAGGGGACCCACGAGCAGTACTTC

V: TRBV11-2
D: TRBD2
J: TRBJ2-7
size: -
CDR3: CASSWTSGVDEQYF
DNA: TGTGCCAGCAGCTGGACTAGCGGGGTCGACGAGCAGTACTTC

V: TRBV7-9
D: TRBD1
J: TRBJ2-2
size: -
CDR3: CASSFPRTGNTGELFF
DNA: TGTGCCAGCAGCTTCCCTCGGACAGGGAACACCGGGGAGCTGTTTTTT

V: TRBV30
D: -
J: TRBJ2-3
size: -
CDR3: CAGHTDTQYF
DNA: TGTGCCGGGCACACAGATACGCAGTATTTT

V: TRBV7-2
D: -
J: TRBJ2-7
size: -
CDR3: CASSLGVTYYEQYF
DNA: TGTGCCAGCAGCTTAGGGGTCACCTACTACGAGCAGTACTTC

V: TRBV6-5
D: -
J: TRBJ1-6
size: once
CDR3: CASSYGLGSYNSPLHF
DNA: TGTGCCAGCAGTTACGGGTTAGGATCCTATAATTCACCCCTCCACTTT

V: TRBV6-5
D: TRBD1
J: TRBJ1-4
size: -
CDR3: CASSPGGTGEKLFF
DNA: TGTGCCAGCAGTCCAGGGGGGACAGGGGAAAAACTGTTTTTT

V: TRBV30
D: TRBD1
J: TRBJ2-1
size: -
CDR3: CAHGQGWDNEQFF
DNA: TGTGCACACGGACAGGGGTGGGACAATGAGCAGTTCTTC

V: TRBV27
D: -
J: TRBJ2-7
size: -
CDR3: CASSPTVGGRYEQYF
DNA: TGTGCCAGCAGTCCCACGGTTGGGGGCCGCTACGAGCAGTACTTC

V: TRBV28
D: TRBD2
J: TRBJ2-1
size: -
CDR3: CASRGLAGLASYNEQFF
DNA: TGTGCCAGCAGGGGACTAGCGGGACTTGCCTCCTACAATGAGCAGTTCTTC

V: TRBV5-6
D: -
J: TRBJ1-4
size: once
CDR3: CASSFGGLLMNEKLFF
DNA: TGTGCCAGCAGCTTTGGGGGGCTTCTTATGAATGAAAAACTGTTTTTT

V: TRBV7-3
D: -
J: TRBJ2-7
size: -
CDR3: CASSLTRDPGSVRYF
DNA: TGTGCCAGCAGCTTAACCCGGGACCCCGGGTCTGTACGGTACTTC

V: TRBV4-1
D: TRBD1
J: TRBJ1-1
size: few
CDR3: CASSQGLTGGTEAFF
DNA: TGCGCCAGCAGCCAAGGATTGACAGGGGGCACTGAAGCTTTCTTT

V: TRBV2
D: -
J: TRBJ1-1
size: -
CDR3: CASTKSAMNTEAFF
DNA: TGTGCCAGCACCAAGTCCGCCATGAACACTGAAGCTTTCTTT

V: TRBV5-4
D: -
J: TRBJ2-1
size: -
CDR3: CASSLTREQFF
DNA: TGTGCCAGCAGCCTTACTAGGGAGCAGTTCTTC

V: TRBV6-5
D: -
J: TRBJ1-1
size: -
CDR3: CASSYSSGSGTEAFF
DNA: TGTGCCAGCAGTTACTCCTCAGGTTCAGGCACTGAAGCTTTCTTT

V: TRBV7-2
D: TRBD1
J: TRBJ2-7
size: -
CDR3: CASSPSYTRGLESYEQYF
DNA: TGTGCCAGCAGCCCATCATACACCAGGGGGTTAGAGTCCTACGAGCAGTACTTC

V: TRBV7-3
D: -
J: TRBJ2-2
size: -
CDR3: CASSLTGATGELFF
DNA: TGTGCCAGCAGCTTAACAGGGGCGACCGGGGAGCTGTTTTTT

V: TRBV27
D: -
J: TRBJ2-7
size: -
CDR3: CASSFAGAYEQYF
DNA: TGTGCCAGCAGTTTCGCAGGGGCTTACGAGCAGTACTTC

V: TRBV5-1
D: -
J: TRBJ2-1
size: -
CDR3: CASRTGEASYNEQFF
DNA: TGCGCCAGCAGGACCGGGGAGGCCTCCTACAATGAGCAGTTCTTC

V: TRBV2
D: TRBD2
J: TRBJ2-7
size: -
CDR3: CATKDGTSGTEQYF
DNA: TGTGCCACCAAAGACGGGACTAGCGGGACCGAGCAGTACTTC

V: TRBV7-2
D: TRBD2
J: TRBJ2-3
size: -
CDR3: CASSLGGGLAGPSTDTQYF
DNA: TGTGCCAGCAGCTTAGGAGGCGGACTAGCGGGGCCCAGCACAGATACGCAGTATTTT

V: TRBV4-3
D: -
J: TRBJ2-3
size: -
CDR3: CASSQDLRGTDTQYF
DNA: TGCGCCAGCAGCCAAGATCTTCGGGGCACAGATACGCAGTATTTT

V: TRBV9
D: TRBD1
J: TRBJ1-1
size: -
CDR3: CASSVEGRGGTEAFF
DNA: TGTGCCAGCAGCGTAGAGGGCAGGGGGGGCACTGAAGCTTTCTTT

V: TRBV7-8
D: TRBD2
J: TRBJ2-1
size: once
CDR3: CASSLAGLAGDEQFF
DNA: TGTGCCAGCAGCTTAGCGGGACTAGCGGGGGATGAGCAGTTCTTC

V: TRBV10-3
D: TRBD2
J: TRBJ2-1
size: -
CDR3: CAISESVGGSYNEQFF
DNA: TGTGCCATCAGTGAGTCTGTCGGGGGGTCCTACAATGAGCAGTTCTTC

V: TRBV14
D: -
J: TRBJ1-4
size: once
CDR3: CASSQYFTRGFSTNEKLFF
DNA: TGTGCCAGCAGCCAATATTTTACCCGCGGATTCTCAACTAATGAAAAACTGTTTTTT

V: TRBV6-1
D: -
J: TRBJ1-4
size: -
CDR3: CASSQSGWEKLFF
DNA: TGTGCCAGCAGTCAATCGGGTTGGGAAAAACTGTTTTTT

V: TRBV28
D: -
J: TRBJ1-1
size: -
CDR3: CASSLWTVGRGTEAFF
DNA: TGTGCCAGCAGTCTCTGGACAGTTGGACGGGGCACTGAAGCTTTCTTT

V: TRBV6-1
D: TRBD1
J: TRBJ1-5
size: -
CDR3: CASNRGTVNQPQHF
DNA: TGTGCCAGCAACCGAGGGACAGTCAATCAGCCCCAGCATTTT

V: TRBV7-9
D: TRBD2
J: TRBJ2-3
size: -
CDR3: CASSPWDGRLTDTQYF
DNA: TGTGCCAGCAGCCCCTGGGACGGGAGGCTCACAGATACGCAGTATTTT

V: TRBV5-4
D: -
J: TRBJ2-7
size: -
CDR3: CASSFGDYEQYF
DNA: TGTGCCAGCAGCTTTGGAGACTACGAGCAGTACTTC

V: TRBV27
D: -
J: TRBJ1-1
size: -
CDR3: CASSTLGTRDLNTEAFF
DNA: TGTGCCAGCAGTACACTAGGGACGCGCGACTTGAACACTGAAGCTTTCTTT